A selection of T cell receptor beta chains follows, all from one sample in a study of cytomegalovirus exposure and HLA in healthy donors. The table came from immunoSEQ multiplex PCR; TCRdb's copy has only in-frame clones and leaves some out. The sample lists roughly 96,000 clones; approximately 75% were seen once. Sequencing used PBMCs. The receptors were gathered from an older woman in good health and CMV-seropositive. CDR3s include the opening cysteine and the closing phenylalanine or tryptophan.

TRBJ1-2 TRBV10-3 CAISETTLRTGTNYGYTF
TRBJ1-6 TRBV28 CASSFRGAQNNSPLHF
TRBJ2-3 TRBV7-9 CASSLGDSSTDTQYF
TRBJ2-5 TRBV27 CASRPIFTGTGGVGETQYF
TRBJ2-7 TRBV4-1 CASSQGIGREGYEQYF
TRBJ1-5 TRBV5-5 CASSSRQRDQPQHF
TRBJ1-2 TRBV29-1 CSVAGQNYGYTF
TRBJ1-1 TRBV6-5 CASSYSGGTEAFF
TRBJ1-2 TRBV28 CASSLYRTGGADYGYTF
TRBJ2-1 TRBV2 CASSEARGGQGREGLNEQFF
TRBJ1-5 TRBV19 CASSTQNQPQHF
TRBJ1-4 TRBV6-1 CASSPGQSTNEKLFF
TRBJ2-7 TRBV5-4 CASSLAGAGGSSYEQYF
TRBJ2-3 TRBV5-4 CASSSAGGPGDTQYF
TRBJ2-1 TRBV11-3 CASSRTGNEQFF
TRBJ2-1 TRBV27 CASTSSGGGGRQFF
TRBJ2-5 TRBV9 CASSVVVAGDLDF
TRBJ2-1 TRBV28 CASSGLAGGPGSYNEQFF
TRBJ2-1 TRBV4-3 CASSQDGGVGNEQFF
TRBJ1-2 TRBV7-3 CASSPTGGNYGYTF
TRBJ2-3 TRBV10-1 CASSRLAGANTDTQYF
- TRBV7-6 CASSVKSNTGELFF
TRBJ1-1 TRBV28 CASSPQVDPNTEAFF
TRBJ1-2 TRBV5-6 CASSLGQGIYGYTF
TRBJ2-3 TRBV18 CASSPPKTGTDTQYF
TRBJ1-4 TRBV18 CASSGREREKLFF
TRBJ2-7 TRBV6-1 CASRAGSSYEQYF
TRBJ1-5 TRBV6-1 CASSERQGSHQPQHF
TRBJ1-5 TRBV6-1 CASRRDSNQPQHF
TRBJ1-6 TRBV7-2 CASSGGGTGSFYNSPLHF
TRBJ2-1 TRBV7-3 CASSPAGGVYNEQFF
TRBJ2-1 TRBV5-4 CASSIMGFYNEQFF
TRBJ2-1 TRBV18 CASSRIGTGDYNEQFF
TRBJ1-1 TRBV18 CASSPGRGTEAFF
TRBJ1-5 TRBV2 CASSKDSLSNQPQHF
TRBJ2-1 TRBV11-2 CASSPPGVSSYNEQFF
TRBJ1-2 TRBV19 CASSMETGSGYGYTF
TRBJ2-2 TRBV5-8 CASSTTGRKTGELFF
TRBJ1-1 TRBV9 CASSLGRRTEAFF
TRBJ1-3 TRBV7-2 CASSLVLVEAARGNTIYF
TRBJ2-1 TRBV27 CASSLQTYNEQFF
TRBJ2-7 TRBV5-1 CASSSTGFDEQYF
TRBJ1-5 TRBV2 CAGSPPGQPQHF
TRBJ1-5 TRBV6-4 CASSPSGGDNQPQHF
TRBJ1-5 TRBV28 CASCGWENQHF
TRBJ2-7 TRBV7-9 CASSYWTGDNEQYF
TRBJ2-7 TRBV11-2 CASSLDRTGNYEQYF
TRBJ1-2 TRBV30 CAWSHTRGTGGYTF
TRBJ2-7 TRBV27 CASSLSYGGSYEQYF
TRBJ1-4 TRBV14 CASSLGDRVSSKLFF
TRBJ2-5 TRBV25-1 CASSDPRGSETQYF
TRBJ2-1 TRBV5-1 CASSETSGNNEQFF
TRBJ2-7 TRBV29-1 CSVEEQTAYEQYF
TRBJ2-5 TRBV7-6 CASKPGGGGETQYF